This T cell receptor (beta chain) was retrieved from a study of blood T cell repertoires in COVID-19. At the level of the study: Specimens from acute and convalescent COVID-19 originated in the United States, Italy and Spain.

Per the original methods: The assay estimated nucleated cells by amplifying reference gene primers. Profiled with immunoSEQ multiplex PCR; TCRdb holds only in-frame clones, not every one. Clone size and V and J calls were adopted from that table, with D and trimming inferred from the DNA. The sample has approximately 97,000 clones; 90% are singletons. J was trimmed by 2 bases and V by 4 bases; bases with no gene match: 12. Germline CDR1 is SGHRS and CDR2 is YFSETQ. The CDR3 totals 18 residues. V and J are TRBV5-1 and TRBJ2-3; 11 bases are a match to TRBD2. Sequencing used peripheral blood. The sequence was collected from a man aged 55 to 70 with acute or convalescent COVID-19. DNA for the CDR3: TGCGCCAGCAGCCTGGGGACTAGCGGTACCCTGTTCACAGATACGCAGTATTTT. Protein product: CASSLGTSGTLFTDTQYF.